This is a list of T cell receptor beta chains from one sample in a study of T cells in Graves' hyperthyroidism and ophthalmopathy. TCRdb passed the multiplex PCR reads through MiXCR, listing each CDR3 protein once. The table has roughly 100,000 distinct CDR3 sequences, approximately 40% seen once. Sequenced sample: peripheral blood or thyroid tissue (not recorded which). The receptors shown here come from a woman in her thirties with Graves' hyperthyroidism. Each CDR3 is given with its conserved first and last residue. A D gene is named only where the DNA matches it firmly. Not every row has a clone size; where given, it reads once, few, many or a size class.

TRBJ2-5 14 . . TRBV20-1 TGCAGTGCCCCTGCAGTGGGCTCCCTCGAGACCCAGTACTTC CSAPAVGSLETQYF
TRBJ2-2 19 TRBD2 . TRBV5-4 TGTGCCAGCAGTGGCCAAGCTTGGCTAGCGGGAGCGAACACCGGGGAGCTGTTTTTT CASSGQAWLAGANTGELFF
TRBJ1-5 12 TRBD1 . TRBV19 TGTGCCAGGGGACAGGGAAATCAGCCCCAGCATTTT CARGQGNQPQHF
TRBJ2-3 16 . . TRBV6-1 TGTGCCAGCAAGCGGGCCTTAGCGGCCGGCACAGATACGCAGTATTTT CASKRALAAGTDTQYF
TRBJ2-7 15 . many TRBV6-1 TGTGCCAGCAGTCCTATTTTAGGGGGGCGCGACGAGCAGTACTTC CASSPILGGRDEQYF
TRBJ2-5 15 TRBD2 . TRBV15 TGTGCCACCGGAGACCTGAGCGGGAGGGGAGAGACCCAGTACTTC CATGDLSGRGETQYF
TRBJ2-2 15 TRBD2 many TRBV9 TGTGCCAGCAGCGCCCAGGGAGGGATCACCGGGGAGCTGTTTTTT CASSAQGGITGELFF
TRBJ1-5 13 . . TRBV12-3/TRBV12-4 TGTGCCAGCAGCTTGGCCCCAAATCAGCCCCAGCGTTTT CASSLAPNQPQRF
TRBJ2-7 16 . many TRBV7-9 TGTGCCAGCAGCCTAACAAAGCAGGCGGTAGCCTACGAGCAGTACTTC CASSLTKQAVAYEQYF
TRBJ2-5 14 . many TRBV3-1 TGTGCCAGCAGCCAAGACGGCGGGAAAGAGACCCAGTACTTC CASSQDGGKETQYF
TRBJ1-5 14 . many TRBV5-6 TGTGCCAGCAGCTTGGTCGGGGAAGGGCAGCCCCAGCATTTT CASSLVGEGQPQHF
TRBJ2-2 16 TRBD1 few TRBV24-1 TGTGCCACCAGTGAGGCCGGGACAGGGAACACCGGGGAGCTGTTTTTT CATSEAGTGNTGELFF
TRBJ2-5 14 . many TRBV4-1 TGCGCCAGCAGCCAAGATCGCAACCAAGAGACCCAGTACTTC CASSQDRNQETQYF
TRBJ1-2 18 TRBD1 many TRBV6-1 TGTGCCAGCACCGGAGAACAGGGGGTGACCCCTTCTCCTAATGGCTACACCTTC CASTGEQGVTPSPNGYTF
TRBJ2-2 15 TRBD2 many TRBV3-1 TGTGCCAGCAGCCAAGGGGGTAGCGGGACCGGGGAGCTGTTTTTT CASSQGGSGTGELFF
TRBJ1-4 13 . few TRBV2 TGTGCCAGCAGTCGGGCCGGAGGTGAAAAACTGTTTTTT CASSRAGGEKLFF
TRBJ1-6 13 . many TRBV12-3/TRBV12-4 TGTGCCAGCAGTTTAAACAGGGAATCACCCCTCCACTTT CASSLNRESPLHF
TRBJ2-5 14 . once TRBV7-2 TGTGCCAGCAGCTCTCGGACAGGAGGGGAGACCCAGTACTTC CASSSRTGGETQYF
TRBJ1-1 14 . many TRBV7-2 TGTGCCAGCAGCTTAGTCCCTGGGGGAACTGAAGCTTTCTTT CASSLVPGGTEAFF
TRBJ1-5 14 . many TRBV15 TGTGCCACCGGCCACCGGCCAGGGCCTTGGGCCCAGCATTTT CATGHRPGPWAQHF
TRBJ2-7 15 . . TRBV24-1 TGTGCCACCAGTGATCGGACAGTTTCCTCCTACGAGCAGTACTTC CATSDRTVSSYEQYF
TRBJ2-2 16 . . TRBV9 TGTGCCAGCAGCGTAGGTGGGGGGGCGGTATCCGGGGAGCTGTTTTTT CASSVGGGAVSGELFF
TRBJ1-5 15 TRBD1 many TRBV24-1 TGTGCCACCAGCCAAGGGACAGGCTTCAATCAGCCCCAGCATTTT CATSQGTGFNQPQHF
TRBJ2-5 15 TRBD1 . TRBV7-9 TGTGCCAGCAGCTTAGCGGGACAGGGATGGGAGACCCAGTACTTC CASSLAGQGWETQYF
TRBJ1-2 16 TRBD1 . TRBV13 TGTGCCAGCAGCCAAGATCTCTACAGGGGGCGGTATGGCTACACCTTC CASSQDLYRGRYGYTF
TRBJ2-2 17 TRBD2 . TRBV4-2 TGTGCCAGCAGCCCCCCCCCGGGACTACCGAACACCGGGGAGCTGTTTTTT CASSPPPGLPNTGELFF
TRBJ2-3 14 . many TRBV7-9 TGTGCCAGCAGCCTCGGGGGAGTTGATCATACGCAGTATTTT CASSLGGVDHTQYF
TRBJ2-5 14 . many TRBV5-1 TGCGCCAGCAGCTTTAGTCTGTCCTGGGTGACCCAGTACTTC CASSFSLSWVTQYF
TRBJ1-1 14 . . TRBV7-8 TGTGCCAGCAGCGAACAGCGGGGGAGGGTATATGCTTTCTTT CASSEQRGRVYAFF
TRBJ2-7 13 TRBD1 few TRBV7-9 TGTGCCAGCAGCCCAGGACAGGGGACGGAGCAGTACTTC CASSPGQGTEQYF
TRBJ1-1 16 . many TRBV4-1 TGCGCCAGCAGCCAAGGACTGGGCAGGGGAAACACTGAAGCTTTCTTT CASSQGLGRGNTEAFF
TRBJ2-2 15 . few TRBV27 TGTGCCAGCAGTTTTCTTGGTCCGAACACCGGGGAGCTGTTTTTT CASSFLGPNTGELFF
TRBJ1-2 17 TRBD1 many TRBV12-3/TRBV12-4 TGTGCCAGCAGCTCACCGGGACAGAGATCGACTAACTATGGCTACACCTTC CASSSPGQRSTNYGYTF
TRBJ1-2 13 . few TRBV19 TGTGCCAGTAGTAATGGAGAGAACTATGGCTACACCTTC CASSNGENYGYTF
TRBJ1-2 14 TRBD1 once TRBV28 TGTGCCAGCAGTGGCAACAGGGGAAGTTATGGCTACACCTTC CASSGNRGSYGYTF
TRBJ2-2 12 . many TRBV7-2 TGTGCCAGCAGCTTCCACCCCGGGGAGCTGTTTTTT CASSFHPGELFF
TRBJ1-2 14 . many TRBV28 TGTGCCAGCACCACCCGGTTCTCCACCTATGGCTACACCTTC CASTTRFSTYGYTF
TRBJ1-2 11 TRBD1 many TRBV29-1 TGCAGCGTAGACAGGGCGGCTGGCTACACCTTC CSVDRAAGYTF
TRBJ2-2 17 TRBD2 . TRBV6-4 TGTGCCAGCAGTCGACTAGCGGGAGGGCCTTACCCCGGGGAGCTGTTTTTT CASSRLAGGPYPGELFF
TRBJ2-7 15 TRBD2 many TRBV20-1 TGCAGTGCCCATTTAGGCCTAGCGGCCACCTACGAGCAGTACTTC CSAHLGLAATYEQYF